This T cell receptor beta chain was identified in a study of PD-L1 blockade in urothelial cancer. Study as a whole: Blood analysis occurred 3 weeks (second dose) and 6 weeks after treatment start. Blood-derived samples held a median around 140,000 T cells.

Per germline, CDR1 SGHRS and CDR2 YFSETQ. The length of the CDR3 is 14 residues. The J segment lost 10 bases and the V segment lost 0 bases, leaving 5 bases of the junction unmatched. Data came from immunoSEQ multiplex PCR; TCRdb stores just in-frame clones and leaves some out. The sample has roughly 90,000 clones, 90% seen once. Sequencing was performed on PBMCs, taken around atezolizumab (anti-PD-L1) treatment. The TCR was taken from a man aged 55 to 70 with urothelial cancer. J is TRBJ2-7 and V is TRBV5-1; 12 nucleotides align to TRBD2. CDR3 residues: CASSLDWTSGNQYF. The CDR3 nucleotides read TGCGCCAGCAGCTTGGATTGGACTAGCGGGAACCAGTACTTC.